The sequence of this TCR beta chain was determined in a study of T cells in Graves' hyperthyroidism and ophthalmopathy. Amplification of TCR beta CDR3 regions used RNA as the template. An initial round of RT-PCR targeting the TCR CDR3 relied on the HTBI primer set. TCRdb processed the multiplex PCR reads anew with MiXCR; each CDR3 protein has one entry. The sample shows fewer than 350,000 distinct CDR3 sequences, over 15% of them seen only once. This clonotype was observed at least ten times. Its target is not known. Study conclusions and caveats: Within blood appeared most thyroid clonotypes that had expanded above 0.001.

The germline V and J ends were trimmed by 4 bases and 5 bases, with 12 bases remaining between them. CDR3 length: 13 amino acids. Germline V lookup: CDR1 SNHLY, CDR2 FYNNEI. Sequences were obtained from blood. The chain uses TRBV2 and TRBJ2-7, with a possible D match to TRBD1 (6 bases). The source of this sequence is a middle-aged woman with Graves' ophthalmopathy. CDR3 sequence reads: CASSGHRDDEQYF. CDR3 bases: TGTGCCAGCAGTGGGCACAGGGACGACGAGCAGTACTTC.